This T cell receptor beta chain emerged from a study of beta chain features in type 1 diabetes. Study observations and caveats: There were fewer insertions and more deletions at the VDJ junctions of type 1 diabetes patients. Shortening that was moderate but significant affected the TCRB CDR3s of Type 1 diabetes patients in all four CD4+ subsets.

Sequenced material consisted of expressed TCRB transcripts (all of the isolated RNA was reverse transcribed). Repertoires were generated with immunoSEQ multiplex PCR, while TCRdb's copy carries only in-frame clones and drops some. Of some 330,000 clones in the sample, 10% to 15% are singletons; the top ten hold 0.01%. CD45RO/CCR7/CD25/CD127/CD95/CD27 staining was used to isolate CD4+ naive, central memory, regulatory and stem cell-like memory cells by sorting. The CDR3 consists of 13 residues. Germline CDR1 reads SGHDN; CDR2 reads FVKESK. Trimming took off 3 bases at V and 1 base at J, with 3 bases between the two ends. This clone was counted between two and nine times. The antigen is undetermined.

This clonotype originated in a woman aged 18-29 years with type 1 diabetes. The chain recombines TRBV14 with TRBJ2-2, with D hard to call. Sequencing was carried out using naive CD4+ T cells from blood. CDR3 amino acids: CASSHKNTGELFF. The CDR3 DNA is TGTGCCAGCAGCCACAAGAACACCGGGGAGCTGTTTTTT.